The clone carrying this T cell receptor (beta chain) has ten or more counts. Its antigen is not identified. The sample providers were healthy Caucasian people from Russia, aged roughly 6 to 95. Extraction of total RNA produced a minimum of 6 micrograms from each sample. This sample is part of a study of blood T cells in healthy people across ages. Study results and caveats: CMV status of donors was not determined, possibly confounding expanded clonotype changes.

The use of a sample-barcoded 5' primer and a J-beta primer mix characterized a second PCR of roughly 6 to 11 cycles. Each cDNA molecule was tagged by a template-switch adaptor with 12 random nucleotides. TCRdb re-called the 5' RACE reads with MiXCR, one entry per CDR3 protein. The sample records about 640,000 distinct CDR3 sequences, roughly 31% being singletons. Deletions cut 1 base from V and 0 bases from J, with 14 bases between. This CDR3 is built from 16 residues. Germline V gene data show CDR1 as GTSNPN and CDR2 as SVGIG (reference sequence). Material for sequencing was blood. The source is a woman aged 80 or older in good health. The genes are TRBV30 and TRBJ2-3; no clear D gene. CDR3 in amino acids: CAWSDRSVTSTDTQYF. The DNA of the CDR3 is TGTGCCTGGAGTGATAGGTCGGTAACTAGCACAGATACGCAGTATTTT.